This TCR beta chain stems from a study of T cells after somatic rescue of genetic block. Assay: immunoSEQ multiplex PCR; the TCRdb copy retains only in-frame clones and omits some. This sample has some 15,000 clones, with around 71% found just once. Germline CDR1 and CDR2: DFQATT and SNEGSKA (reference sequence). CDR3 size: 11 residues. Input material: peripheral blood mononuclear cells (PBMCs). The receptor was derived from a boy between 10 and 17 years old. The chain has TRBV20-1 and TRBJ2-1; TRBD1 aligns across 7 bases. CDR3 sequence: CSPTGQSEQFF. In nucleotides, the CDR3 is TGCAGCCCGACAGGGCAAAGTGAGCAGTTCTTC.